This T cell receptor (beta chain) was profiled in a study of T-cell reconstitution after alpha-beta-depleted transplantation in children. The ends lost 5 bases at V and 1 base at J; junction bases unmatched: 11. This CDR3 is 19 amino acids long. Germline V gives CDR1 MNHEY, CDR2 SVGEGT. This clonotype was observed many times. Unique molecular identifiers were incorporated into the prepared TCRbeta library. One entry per CDR3 protein, called by TCRdb with MiXCR from the PCR reads. The table includes 70,000 to 95,000 distinct CDR3 sequences, 10% to 15% detected once. This sample comprised PBMCs from the stem cell graft donor, obtained from the stem cell graft. The receptor comes from a human donor who donated a stem cell graft to a child with inherited bone marrow failure. This sequence joins TRBV6-2 or TRBV6-3 and TRBJ2-1; 13 nucleotides agree with TRBD2. CDR3 in amino acids: CASSPPGLAGSWSYNEQFF. DNA for the CDR3: TGTGCCAGCAGTCCACCGGGACTAGCGGGATCTTGGTCCTACAATGAGCAGTTCTTC.